These T cell receptor beta chains were read from a single sample in a study of CD8 T cells in Susac syndrome. One entry per CDR3 protein results from TCRdb running MiXCR on the immunoSEQ multiplex PCR reads. The top ten hold approximately 0.12% of the sample, which has 350,000 to 550,000 distinct CDR3 sequences, approximately 85% seen once. Sequenced: CD8+ T cells from PBMCs. The receptors originated from a human donor with multiple sclerosis. Each CDR3 is given with its conserved first and last residue. The order of the fields is J gene, clone size, V gene, D gene, CDR3 length, CDR3 protein, CDR3 DNA. D genes are given only for firm matches. Not all rows give a size; the values are once, few, many and, for expanded clones, a class.

>TRBJ2-5|NA|TRBV12-3/TRBV12-4|NA|14
CASSVGGGRETQYF
TGTGCCAGCAGCGTAGGGGGCGGGAGAGAGACCCAGTACTTC
>TRBJ2-5|NA|TRBV20-1|NA|13
CSAPAEVQETQYF
TGCAGTGCTCCGGCAGAGGTTCAAGAGACCCAGTACTTC
>TRBJ1-2|NA|TRBV12-3/TRBV12-4|NA|13
CASSWGVGYGYTF
TGTGCCAGCAGTTGGGGTGTCGGCTATGGCTACACCTTC
>TRBJ2-7|NA|TRBV7-2|TRBD1|14
CANNNRDRTYEQYF
TGTGCCAACAACAACCGGGACAGAACCTACGAGCAGTACTTC
>TRBJ2-7|few|TRBV4-1|NA|16
CASSGTGTLSSYEQYF
TGCGCCAGCAGCGGTACCGGGACGCTTAGCTCCTACGAGCAGTACTTC
>TRBJ1-4|once|TRBV11-2|TRBD1|15
CASSTWTGGDEKLFF
TGTGCCAGCAGCACCTGGACAGGGGGCGATGAAAAACTGTTTTTT
>TRBJ2-5|NA|TRBV28|TRBD1|15
CASSLGPTGQETQYF
TGTGCCAGCAGCCTTGGTCCGACAGGGCAAGAGACCCAGTACTTC
>TRBJ2-7|NA|TRBV3-1|NA|15
CASSAGSNPFYEQYF
TGTGCCAGCTCCGCCGGGTCTAACCCTTTCTACGAGCAGTACTTC
>TRBJ1-2|NA|TRBV10-2|NA|12
CAAGGPHYGYTF
TGCGCCGCGGGGGGACCCCACTATGGCTACACCTTC
>TRBJ2-3|NA|TRBV20-1|TRBD2|19
CSAREFGSGGAKNTDTQYF
TGCAGTGCTAGAGAATTTGGTAGCGGGGGGGCGAAGAACACAGATACGCAGTATTTT
>TRBJ2-2|once|TRBV7-6|TRBD2|17
CASSPFSGGASPGELFF
TGTGCCAGCAGCCCGTTTAGCGGGGGGGCCTCCCCCGGGGAGCTGTTTTTT